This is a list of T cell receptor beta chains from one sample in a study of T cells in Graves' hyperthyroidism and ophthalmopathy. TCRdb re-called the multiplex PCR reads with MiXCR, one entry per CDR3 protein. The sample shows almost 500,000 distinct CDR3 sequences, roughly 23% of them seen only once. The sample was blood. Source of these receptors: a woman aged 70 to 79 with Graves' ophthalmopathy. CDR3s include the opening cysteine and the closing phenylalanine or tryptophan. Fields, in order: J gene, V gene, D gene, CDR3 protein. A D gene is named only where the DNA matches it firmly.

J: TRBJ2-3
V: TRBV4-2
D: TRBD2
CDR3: CASSQRPAGDGTDTQYF

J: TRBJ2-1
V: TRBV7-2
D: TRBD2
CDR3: CASSQLAGGTNEQFF

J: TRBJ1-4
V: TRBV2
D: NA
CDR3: CAATGGENEKLFF

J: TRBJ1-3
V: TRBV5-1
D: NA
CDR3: CASSPSSHPGSIYF

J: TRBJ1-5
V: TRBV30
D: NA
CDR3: CAWNLQDNQPQHF

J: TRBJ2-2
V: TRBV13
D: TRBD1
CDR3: CASSEDRGLTGELFF

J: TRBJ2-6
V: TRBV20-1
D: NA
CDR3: CSARGGWGVDGANVLTF

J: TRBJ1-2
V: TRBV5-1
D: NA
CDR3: CASSLVGERGYTF

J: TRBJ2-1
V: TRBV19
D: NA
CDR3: CASSIVNEQFF

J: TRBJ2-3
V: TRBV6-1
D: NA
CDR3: CASSYRSTDTQYF

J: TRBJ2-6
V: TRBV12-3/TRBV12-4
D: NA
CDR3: CASSFGTTGANVLTF

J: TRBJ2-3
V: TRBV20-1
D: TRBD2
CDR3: CSARARRGSTDTQYF